These 4 T cell receptor beta chains share one sample of origin, sequenced in a study of shared T cell receptors in the human thymus. TCRdb's table, derived via immunoSEQ multiplex PCR, lists solely in-frame clones and lacks some. The sample includes roughly 500,000 clones, roughly 74% of them seen just once. These data are also associated with another study on human thymus T cells.

The specimen sequenced was thymocytes. All receptors derive from a boy less than two years old with a congenital heart defect.

This clone was seen a single time. This chain joins TRBV4-2 and TRBJ1-1; no firm D call. Germline V gives CDR1 LGHNA, CDR2 YNFKEQ. V shed 1 base and J shed 10 bases, with 10 bases lying between them. The CDR3 runs to 12 residues. CDR3 amino acids: CASSQVGVGAFF. In nucleotides, the CDR3 is TGTGCCAGCAGCCAAGTCGGGGTCGGAGCTTTCTTT.

The chain recombines TRBV2 with TRBJ1-1, with D possibly matching TRBD1 (6 bases). The CDR3 totals 19 residues. Trimming pared 0 bases from V and 0 bases from J, leaving 20 bases between. Looked up from germline, CDR1 is SNHLY and CDR2 is FYNNEI. CDR3 sequence (DNA): TGTGCCAGCAGTGAAGCGCGCCGCTACGGGGGGCAGATGAACACTGAAGCTTTCTTT. Encoded protein: CASSEARRYGGQMNTEAFF.

In this sample, this clone turned up a few times. The V gene is TRBV10-3, the J gene TRBJ2-7; D is possibly TRBD2 (6 bases). Deletions cut 5 bases from V and 7 bases from J, with 18 bases between. Germline lookup yields CDR1 ENHRY and CDR2 SYGVKD. CDR3 length: 14 amino acids. CDR3 in amino acids: CAISIRDWKGEQYF. CDR3 coding DNA: TGTGCCATCAGTATACGGGACTGGAAAGGGGAGCAGTACTTC.

The CDR3 region is CASSYGGAGTNEKLFF. CDR3 DNA: TGTGCCAGCAGTTACGGGGGGGCAGGGACTAATGAAAAACTGTTTTTT. This chain uses TRBV6-6 with TRBJ1-4, with D possibly being TRBD1 (6 bases). Germline CDR1 MNHNY, CDR2 SVGAGI (reference sequence). V was pared by 2 bases and J by 2 bases, with 12 bases between. The CDR3 length is 16 residues.